This TCR beta chain derives from a study of CD8 T cells in ankylosing spondylitis. General study results and limits: What appeared characteristic of ankylosing spondylitis blood was a TCR beta motif of 7 or 8 highly homologous variants. Prior work had noted some motif variants in reactive arthritis blood and synovial fluid.

Details on this clonotype: Its antigen is as yet unknown.

Making use of molecular barcodes, quantitative 5'-RACE generated TCR beta libraries. TCRdb reprocessed the 5' RACE reads via MiXCR and lists one record per CDR3 protein. Here the sample spans hundreds of thousands of distinct CDR3 sequences, roughly 13% being singletons. Trimming took 4 bases from V and 9 from J; bases not matched to a gene: 10. The CDR3 sequence is 17 residues long. CDR1 and CDR2 from the germline V gene are MNHEY and SMNVEV (reference sequence). This clonotype originated in a male donor with ankylosing spondylitis. V is TRBV27 and J is TRBJ2-1, with TRBD2 identical over 15 bases. Sequences were obtained from blood, either unsorted or a sorted T cell fraction (not recorded which). CDR3 amino acids: CASSSIEGLAGGGEQFF. CDR3 nucleotides: TGTGCCAGCAGTTCGATTGAGGGACTAGCGGGGGGAGGTGAGCAGTTCTTC.